This T cell receptor (beta chain) was sequenced in a study of technical replicates of blood from several donors. Profiled with immunoSEQ multiplex PCR; TCRdb holds only in-frame clones, not every one. The table includes about 88,000 clones, about nine tenths detected once. The receptor was isolated from a human donor in good health. Sequencing input: T cells isolated from PBMCs.

The CDR3 nucleotides read TGTGCCAGCAGCCCGACAGCCGCTAAAGGCTACACCTTC. Protein product: CASSPTAAKGYTF. The genes are TRBV6-5 and TRBJ1-2, with a tentative D call TRBD1 (5 bases). The CDR3 sequence is 13 residues long. Germline V lookup: CDR1 MNHEY, CDR2 SVGAGI. The V and J ends lost 6 bases and 8 bases respectively, with 16 bases between them.